This TCR beta chain was identified during a study of T cell responses to AZD1222 COVID-19 vaccine. Study-level information: It was second doses at about 4 or about 12 weeks that were pooled.

Overall study findings and caveats: Vaccine-related CD4 TCRs covered spike, predominating at 160-218 and 743-854.

The CDR3 spans 14 residues. With 6 bases removed from V and 4 bases from J, the gap between germline ends came to 16 bases. The germline V gene has CDR1 MNHEY and CDR2 SVGAGI. Remarks on this clone: No antigen is known for it.

The repertoire was sequenced with immunoSEQ multiplex PCR; TCRdb's copy has only in-frame clones and lacks some. This sample has roughly 98,000 clones, with 85% to 95% found just once. The source material was peripheral blood, sampled on day 0 of AZD1222 vaccination. The V call is TRBV6-5, the J call TRBJ2-7, with D possibly matching TRBD2 (7 bases). The receptor's source is an adult in good health. CDR3 nucleotide sequence: TGTGCCAGCAGGATGGGGGCGGGAGCGTACGAGCAGTACTTC. It is translated as CASRMGAGAYEQYF.